One and the same sample provided the 16 T cell receptor beta chains below, sequenced in a study of blood T cell repertoires in COVID-19. The assay was immunoSEQ multiplex PCR, and TCRdb's table has in-frame clones only and misses some. The sample records 250,000 to 350,000 clones, around 87% being singletons. The sequencing input was peripheral blood. These receptors all stem from a woman aged 45-60 years who had recovered from COVID-19.

This chain connects TRBV18 to TRBJ1-3, with 8 bases fitting TRBD1. V dropped 3 bases and J dropped 3; count of bases not matched to a gene: 13. This CDR3 is 18 amino acids long. The germline gives CDR1 KGHSH, CDR2 LQKENI. CDR3 region: CASSPIETGALNGNTIYF. CDR3 coding DNA: TGTGCCAGCTCACCTATAGAGACAGGGGCGCTAAATGGAAACACCATATATTTT.

The rearrangement joins TRBV7-2 to TRBJ2-1; 9 bases fit TRBD1. The CDR3 extends over 15 amino acids. Germline V CDR1 and CDR2: SGHTA, FQGNSA. Trimming removed 6 bases from V and 2 bases from J; junction bases left unmatched: 5. The CDR3 reads CASRLRDRAYNEQFF. Here the CDR3 DNA reads TGTGCCAGCAGACTCCGGGACAGGGCCTACAATGAGCAGTTCTTC.

The chain joins TRBV18 to TRBJ2-1, with TRBD1 matching 9 bases. Germline CDR1 reads KGHSH; CDR2 reads LQKENI. Unmatched junction bases numbered 7, after V lost 3 bases and J lost 7 bases. The length of the CDR3 is 15 residues. CDR3 region: CASSPGQGNTNEQFF. CDR3 sequence (DNA): TGTGCCAGCTCACCCGGACAGGGGAATACAAATGAGCAGTTCTTC.

J is TRBJ2-2 and V is TRBV27; D might be TRBD1 (6 bases). This CDR3 region has 15 residues. V gave up 1 base and J gave up 4 bases, with 10 bases separating them. The germline V gene has CDR1 MNHEY and CDR2 SMNVEV (reference sequence). The CDR3 loop is CASSLLDRPTGELFF. The DNA of the CDR3 is TGTGCCAGCAGTTTATTGGACAGACCCACCGGGGAGCTGTTTTTT.

The gene calls are TRBV28 and TRBJ2-1; 12 bases align to TRBD2. The CDR3 has 17 amino acids. Germline CDR1 is MDHEN and CDR2 is SYDVKM. Trimming at V came to 5 bases and at J to 6 bases, leaving 11 bases not matched to a gene. CDR3 nucleotides: TGTGCCAGCAGTCGACTAGCGGGGGTGGGCGGTGGCAATGAGCAGTTCTTC. Translation: CASSRLAGVGGGNEQFF.

The chain links TRBV7-9 to TRBJ2-7, with a weak D call TRBD1 (5 bases). Germline V gene sequence: CDR1 SEHNR, CDR2 FQNEAQ (reference sequence). Deletions cut 5 bases from V and 4 bases from J, with 12 bases between. This CDR3 has 13 residues. CDR3 amino acids: CASSPGFGYEQYF. Here the CDR3 DNA reads TGTGCCAGCAGCCCAGGGTTTGGGTACGAGCAGTACTTC.

The J gene is TRBJ2-7, the V gene TRBV28; 10 bases map to TRBD2. The CDR3 covers 12 residues. Germline CDR1 MDHEN, CDR2 SYDVKM. Losses at the gene ends were 9 bases for V and 4 bases for J; bases not matched to a gene: 3. The CDR3 DNA is TGTGCCAGGCTAGCGGGAGTTTACGAGCAGTACTTC. Translating gives CARLAGVYEQYF.

The chain uses TRBV27 and TRBJ2-7; D is perhaps TRBD1 (6 bases). Germline CDR1 and CDR2: MNHEY and SMNVEV (reference sequence). V was pared by 3 bases and J by 3 bases, with 24 bases between. The CDR3 totals 18 residues. The CDR3 DNA follows: TGTGCCAGCAGTTTGGGGGCCCCGACTACTCCACTCTTCTACGAGCAGTACTTC. Its translation: CASSLGAPTTPLFYEQYF.

This clone turned up a few times. A read error may be the cause here, since a much bigger clone is one base away. The chain couples TRBV5-1 to TRBJ2-1; TRBD2 matches at 9 bases. CDR3 length equals 15 residues. After removal of 2 bases from V and 0 bases from J, the junction contained 0 bases not matched to a gene. Germline V gives CDR1 SGHRS, CDR2 YFSETQ. The DNA for the CDR3 is TGCGCCAGCAGCTTTAGCGGGAGCTCCTACAATGAGCAGTTCTTC. Protein sequence: CASSFSGSSYNEQFF.

The chain recombines TRBV10-3 with TRBJ2-7; 10 bases fit TRBD1. Germline V gives CDR1 ENHRY, CDR2 SYGVKD. The J segment lost 0 bases and the V segment lost 7 bases, leaving 3 bases of the junction unmatched. The CDR3 is 14 residues long. The CDR3 coding sequence is TGTGCCATCACCGGGACAGGGGACTCCTACGAGCAGTACTTC. This sequence encodes CAITGTGDSYEQYF.

CDR3 sequence reads: CASSPAGGNTEAFF. Here the CDR3 DNA reads TGTGCCAGCTCACCCGCAGGGGGGAACACTGAAGCTTTCTTT. V gene TRBV18 combines with J gene TRBJ1-1, with 7 nucleotides matching TRBD1. The trim removed 3 bases at V and 1 base at J, leaving 2 bases unmatched. CDR1 is KGHSH and CDR2 is LQKENI in the germline V gene. The CDR3 contains 14 residues. The whole variable domain, remainder taken from reference TRBV18 and TRBJ1-1, is NAGVMQNPRHLVRRRGQEARLRCSPMKGHSHVYWYRQLPEEGLKFMVYLQKENIIDESGMPKERFSAEFPKEGPSILRIQQVVRGDSAAYFCASSPAGGNTEAFFGQGTRLTVV.

Written as DNA, the CDR3 is TGTGCCAGCAGTTTGGTTATCGGGACTAGCGGGGGAGATACGCAGTATTTT. Protein sequence: CASSLVIGTSGGDTQYF. The V gene is TRBV28, the J gene TRBJ2-3; 14 nucleotides align to TRBD2. Unmatched junction bases numbered 7, after V lost 3 bases and J lost 5 bases. The CDR3 has 17 amino acids. Germline CDR1 and CDR2: MDHEN and SYDVKM.

The rearrangement uses TRBV11-3 and TRBJ2-2, with D tentatively TRBD1 (7 bases). The CDR3 is 15 amino acids. Germline CDR1 is SGHNT and CDR2 is YENEEA. V lost 0 bases and J lost 5, with 10 bases in between. CDR3 region: CASSLDPGGTGELFF. CDR3 in DNA: TGTGCCAGCAGCTTAGATCCAGGGGGGACCGGGGAGCTGTTTTTT.

V and J are TRBV24-1 and TRBJ1-2, with TRBD1 identical over 7 bases. The length of the CDR3 is 13 residues. The trim removed 4 bases at V and 4 bases at J, leaving 2 bases unmatched. CDR1 is KGHDR and CDR2 is SFDVKD in the germline V gene. CDR3 amino acids: CATSESGGYGYTF. Written as DNA, the CDR3 is TGTGCCACCAGTGAATCAGGGGGCTATGGCTACACCTTC.

This chain joins TRBV28 and TRBJ2-1; 10 positions agree with TRBD2. This CDR3 has 15 residues. V was clipped by 2 bases and J by 10 bases; unmatched bases: 8. The germline V gene encodes CDR1 MDHEN and CDR2 SYDVKM. The CDR3 spells CASSLVLAGLDEQFF. The CDR3 DNA follows: TGTGCCAGCAGTTTAGTACTAGCGGGGCTCGACGAGCAGTTCTTC.

The V and J genes are TRBV18 and TRBJ2-6, with 8 bases identical to TRBD2. This CDR3 has 18 amino acids. Germline-derived CDR1 and CDR2 are KGHSH and LQKENI. After removal of 3 bases from V and 1 base from J, the junction contained 8 bases not matched to a gene. The CDR3 sequence is CASSPTLAGSSGANVLTF. In nucleotides, the CDR3 is TGTGCCAGCTCACCGACGCTAGCGGGTTCATCTGGGGCCAACGTCCTGACTTTC.